Listed here are 22 T cell receptor beta chains from one sample, sequenced in a study of metastatic and nonmetastatic thyroid tumors. Patients were all untreated before their thyroid surgery. TCRdb re-analyzed the PCR reads through MiXCR. The sample lists roughly 22,000 clones; under 15% were seen once. The sequencing sample was made of blood. The source is a female donor with papillary thyroid cancer or a benign thyroid nodule (not recorded which). Some clones in this sample may be carry-over from other donors' samples.

In this sample, this clone turned up many times. V is TRBV5-1 and J is TRBJ2-1; 11 bases fit TRBD2. The germline CDR1 and CDR2 sequences are SGHRS and YFSETQ. V gave up 1 base and J gave up 4 bases; unmatched junction bases: 19. The CDR3 totals 21 residues. The CDR3 DNA follows: TGCGCCAGCAGCTTGCCCGAGGGGGGGCTCATGACTAGCGGGGCATACAATGAGCAGTTCTTC. This gives the protein CASSLPEGGLMTSGAYNEQFF.

This clone was recorded many times. The V gene is TRBV29-1, the J gene TRBJ2-1; D is uncertain. V gave up 1 base and J gave up 5 bases, with 6 bases separating them. The CDR3 is made up of 12 amino acids. CDR1 and CDR2 (germline): SQVTM, ANQGSEA. The CDR3 nucleotides read TGCAGCGTTGAAGGCCAGCACAATGAGCAGTTCTTC. Its translation: CSVEGQHNEQFF.

This clone was observed a handful of times. The V and J genes are TRBV5-4 and TRBJ2-7; D might be TRBD1 (6 bases). There are 14 residues in the CDR3. V was shortened by 4 bases and J by 5 bases, with 16 bases between the two germline ends. Germline CDR1 reads SGHNT; CDR2 reads YYREEE (reference sequence). CDR3 protein: CASSPYPDSDEQYF. Written as DNA, the CDR3 is TGTGCCAGCAGCCCCTACCCGGACAGCGACGAGCAGTACTTC.

There are many counts of this clone. A much larger clone lies a single base off, so this may be a read error. The V gene is TRBV6-1, the J gene TRBJ2-4; 7 nucleotides align to TRBD2. The CDR3 has 14 amino acids. In germline, CDR1 is MNHNS, CDR2 SASEGT. The CDR3 loop is CASSYAGARNIRYF. CDR3 coding DNA: TGTGCCAGCAGTTACGCGGGAGCTCGAAACATTCGGTACTTC.

This clone was counted many times. The chain carries TRBV28 and TRBJ2-1; 9 bases match TRBD1. Germline V CDR1 and CDR2: MDHEN, SYDVKM. Unmatched junction bases numbered 11, after V lost 6 bases and J lost 8 bases. This CDR3 has 15 amino acids. The CDR3 DNA sequence: TGTGCCAGCAGCTCTACAGGGGGCGCTGACTATGAGCAGTTCTTC. Translated, it gives CASSSTGGADYEQFF.

In this sample, this clone turned up many times. The chain couples TRBV13 to TRBJ1-2; D perhaps matches TRBD1 (6 bases). Germline values: CDR1 PRHDT, CDR2 FYEKMQ (reference sequence). CDR3 length equals 14 residues. V dropped 0 bases and J dropped 4 bases, with 9 bases sitting between them. This CDR3 is CASSLGQGSYGYTF. DNA of the CDR3: TGTGCCAGCAGCTTAGGCCAGGGGAGCTATGGCTACACCTTC.

This clone was recorded at least ten times. The J gene is TRBJ2-5, the V gene TRBV30, with TRBD2 as a possible D gene (5 bases). The V end lost 4 bases, the J end lost 5 bases, and 17 bases lay between the germline ends. This CDR3 comprises 14 residues. Germline CDR1 and CDR2: GTSNPN and SVGIG (reference sequence). CDR3 amino acids: CAWTASGLWETQYF. The CDR3 DNA is TGTGCCTGGACCGCGTCCGGACTCTGGGAGACCCAGTACTTC.

This clone was picked up many times. The rearrangement joins TRBV12-3 or TRBV12-4 to TRBJ1-2, with D maybe TRBD1 (6 bases). Trimming cost V 5 bases and J 8 bases, with 24 bases left between them. This CDR3 comprises 16 residues. DNA for the CDR3: TGTGCCAGCAGTGAGTGGAAAAGGGACACCCAACGCGGCTACACCTTC. It yields the protein CASSEWKRDTQRGYTF.

This clone was counted ten times or more. This may stem from a read error, because a much larger clone lies one nucleotide away. The chain links TRBV6-1 to TRBJ2-5, with 7 bases identical to TRBD1. J gave up 1 base and V 0 bases, and 2 bases lay outside the gene matches. The CDR3 is 15 residues long. Germline-derived CDR1 and CDR2 are MNHNS and SASEGT. In DNA form, the CDR3 reads TGTGCCAGCAGTGAAGCGCGGACAGGCCAAGAGACCCAGTACTTC. Residues: CASSEARTGQETQYF.

This clone has ten or more counts. DNA of the CDR3: TGTGCCAGCAAAGGGGATTACAATGAGCAGTTCTTC. Translated: CASKGDYNEQFF. This chain uses TRBV28 with TRBJ2-1; D possibly corresponds to TRBD1 (5 bases). V dropped 7 bases and J dropped 4 bases, with 8 bases sitting between them. This CDR3 is 12 amino acids long. Per germline, CDR1 MDHEN and CDR2 SYDVKM. The variable domain in full, with the rest retrieved from reference TRBV28 and TRBJ2-1, is DVKVTQSSRYLVKRTGEKVFLECVQDMDHENMFWYRQDPGLGLRLIYFSYDVKMKEKGDIPEGYSVSREKKERFSLILESASTNQTSMYLCASKGDYNEQFFGPGTRLTVL.

This sequence joins TRBV6-1 and TRBJ2-3, with 7 bases that match TRBD1. CDR1 is MNHNS, CDR2 SASEGT, per germline. This CDR3 has 13 amino acids. J lost 5 bases, V lost 8 bases, and 7 bases had no gene match. CDR3 nucleotide sequence: TGTGCCAGCCTCGGGGACAGAGGAGATACGCAGTATTTT. It codes for CASLGDRGDTQYF.

At least ten counts were recorded for this clone. The rearrangement links TRBV2 to TRBJ1-5; 8 nucleotides align to TRBD1. Looked up from germline, CDR1 is SNHLY and CDR2 is FYNNEI. The CDR3 loop spans 16 amino acids. After removal of 6 bases from V and 4 bases from J, the junction contained 11 bases not matched to a gene. Here the CDR3 reads CASRDIQGDGNQPQHF. Written as DNA, the CDR3 is TGTGCCAGCAGAGATATACAGGGGGACGGGAATCAGCCCCAGCATTTT.

Many counts were recorded for this clone. This rearrangement joins TRBV11-3 to TRBJ2-1; no firm D call. Germline assignment: CDR1 SGHNT and CDR2 YENEEA. V gave up 0 bases and J gave up 1 base, with 10 bases separating them. The CDR3 extends over 16 amino acids. CDR3 in DNA: TGTGCCAGCAGCTTAGAAGGTAGCCTTTCCTACAATGAGCAGTTCTTC. This translates into CASSLEGSLSYNEQFF.

With regard to this clone: A junction boundary mismatches the germline segment, possibly from a read error. The CDR3 region has the DNA TGTGCCAGCAGTTACTCGAGGGATAACTCACCCCTCCACTTT. As protein: CASSYSRDNSPLHF. The chain recombines TRBV12-3 or TRBV12-4 with TRBJ1-6; D remains unclear. The CDR3 covers 14 residues.

The chain links TRBV27 to TRBJ2-7, with 8 bases fitting TRBD1. CDR1 MNHEY and CDR2 SMNVEV come from the germline V gene (reference sequence). V shed 5 bases and J 2 bases; nucleotides not matched to a gene: 8. The CDR3 has 15 amino acids. CDR3 amino acids: CASSEGTGVTYEQYF. CDR3 DNA: TGTGCCAGCAGTGAAGGGACAGGCGTTACCTACGAGCAGTACTTC.

There are many counts of this clone. This rearrangement joins TRBV28 to TRBJ2-2; TRBD1 matches 12 bases. This CDR3 comprises 15 residues. Germline trimming cut 5 bases from V and 6 bases from J; bases unmatched to any gene: 4. CDR1 and CDR2 from the germline V gene are MDHEN and SYDVKM. CDR3 DNA sequence: TGTGCCAGCAGTCCCGGGACAGGGGGCTCCGGGGAGCTGTTTTTT. It encodes CASSPGTGGSGELFF.

This clone was recorded at least ten times. V gene TRBV7-2 combines with J gene TRBJ1-1; TRBD1 aligns across 7 bases. The CDR3 is 17 amino acids. The germline V gene encodes CDR1 SGHTA and CDR2 FQGNSA. V shed 5 bases and J 0 bases; nucleotides not matched to a gene: 12. CDR3 nucleotides: TGTGCCAGCAGCCCCGGACGCGACAGGGTGGTGAACACTGAAGCTTTCTTT. Translated, it gives CASSPGRDRVVNTEAFF.

This clone was counted only a few times. The chain couples TRBV12-3 or TRBV12-4 to TRBJ1-4; D possibly corresponds to TRBD1 (5 bases). This CDR3 is built from 17 residues. Trimming shortened V by 2 bases and J by 8 bases, and 21 bases separated the two germline ends. For the CDR3, the DNA is TGTGCCAGCAGTTTAAGCCAGGGAAGCAATGTGTGGGAAAAACTGTTTTTT. It encodes CASSLSQGSNVWEKLFF.

There are a few counts of this clone. This may come from a read error, since a much larger clone is one base off. The CDR3 DNA reads as TGCAGTGTAAGCGGACAGGCAGATACGCAGCATTTT. Translated: CSVSGQADTQHF. The chain couples TRBV20-1 to TRBJ2-3, with 7 bases lining up with TRBD1. The closer fit of TRBJ1-5 to the DNA end suggests the J call may be wrong. This CDR3 region has 12 residues. CDR1 is DFQATT, CDR2 SNEGSKA, per germline (reference sequence).

The V and J genes are TRBV7-9 and TRBJ1-2; 9 bases are shared with TRBD1. V dropped 5 bases and J dropped 8; count of bases not matched to a gene: 12. The CDR3 has 15 residues. Germline CDR1 is SEHNR and CDR2 is FQNEAQ (reference sequence). The chain's CDR3 is CASSPNTRQGEGYTF. Here the CDR3 DNA reads TGTGCCAGCAGCCCAAACACGAGACAGGGGGAAGGCTACACCTTC.

This clone was recorded many times. The chain has TRBV20-1 and TRBJ2-7, with 8 bases identical to TRBD2. Per the germline V gene, CDR1 is DFQATT and CDR2 is SNEGSKA (reference sequence). The CDR3 runs to 13 residues. With V trimmed by 6 bases and J by 7 bases, 11 bases remained unmatched. The chain's CDR3 is CSADPGGPGEQYF. The DNA of the CDR3 is TGCAGTGCAGACCCGGGGGGGCCGGGAGAGCAGTACTTC.

At least ten counts were recorded for this clone. V and J are TRBV7-3 and TRBJ2-5, with D possibly matching TRBD2 (5 bases). The CDR3 is 12 residues long. Trimming removed 10 bases at V and 5 bases at J, with 14 bases between. Germline CDR1 and CDR2: SGHTA and FQGTGA. The CDR3: CAIFRERETQYF. In DNA form, the CDR3 reads TGTGCCATCTTTCGGGAACGGGAGACCCAGTACTTC.